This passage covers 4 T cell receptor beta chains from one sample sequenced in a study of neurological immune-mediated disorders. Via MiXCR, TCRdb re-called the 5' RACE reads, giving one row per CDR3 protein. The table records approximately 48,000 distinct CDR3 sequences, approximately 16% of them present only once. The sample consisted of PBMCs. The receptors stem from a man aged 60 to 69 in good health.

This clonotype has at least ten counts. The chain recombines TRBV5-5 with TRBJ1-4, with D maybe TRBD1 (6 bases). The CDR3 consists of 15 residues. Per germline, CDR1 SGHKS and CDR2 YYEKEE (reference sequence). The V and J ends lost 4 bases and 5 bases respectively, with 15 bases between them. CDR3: CASSSGGGPNEKLFF. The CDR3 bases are TGTGCCAGCAGCAGTGGAGGGGGTCCCAATGAAAAACTGTTTTTT.

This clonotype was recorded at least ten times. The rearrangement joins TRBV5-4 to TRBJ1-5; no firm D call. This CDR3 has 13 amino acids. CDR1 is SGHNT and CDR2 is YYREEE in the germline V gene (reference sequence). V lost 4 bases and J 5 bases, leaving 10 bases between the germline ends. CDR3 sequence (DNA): TGTGCCAGCAGCGCGGACTCCTATCAGCCCCAGCATTTT. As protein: CASSADSYQPQHF.

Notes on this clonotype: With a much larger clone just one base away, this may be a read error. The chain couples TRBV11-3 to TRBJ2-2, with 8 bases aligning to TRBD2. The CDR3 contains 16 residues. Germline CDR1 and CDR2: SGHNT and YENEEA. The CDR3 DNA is TGTGCCAGCAGCTTTACTAGCGGAAGGAACACCGGGGAGCTGGTTTTT. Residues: CASSFTSGRNTGELVF. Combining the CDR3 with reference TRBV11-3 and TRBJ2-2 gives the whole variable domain EAGVVQSPRYKIIEKKQPVAFWCNPISGHNTLYWYLQNLGQGPELLIRYENEEAVDDSQLPKDRFSAERLKGVDSTLKIQPAELGDSAVYLCASSFTSGRNTGELVFGEGSRLTVL.

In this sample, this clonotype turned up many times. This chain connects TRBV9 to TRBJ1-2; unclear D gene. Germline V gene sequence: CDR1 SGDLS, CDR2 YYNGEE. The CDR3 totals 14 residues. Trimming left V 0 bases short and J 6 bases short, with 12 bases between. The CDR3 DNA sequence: TGTGCCAGCAGCGTAGTGATGGGAGTCGATGGCTACACCTTC. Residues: CASSVVMGVDGYTF. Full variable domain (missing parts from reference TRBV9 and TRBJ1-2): DSGVTQTPKHLITATGQRVTLRCSPRSGDLSVYWYQQSLDQGLQFLIQYYNGEERAKGNILERFSAQQFPDLHSELNLSSLELGDSALYFCASSVVMGVDGYTFGSGTRLTVV.